The following is a TCR beta chain sequence with its context. Its antigen is as yet unknown. These data originate in a study of T cell responses to AZD1222 COVID-19 vaccine. Measured with immunoSEQ multiplex PCR; TCRdb has only the in-frame clones, and not every one. The table records around 190,000 clones, roughly 94% of them present only once. Trimming removed 5 bases from V and 0 bases from J, with 11 bases in between. Germline CDR1 reads SGHTA; CDR2 reads FQGNSA. There are 15 residues in the CDR3. General study points: White British people made up most donors, females outnumbered males, and clonal diversity was possibly underestimated.

This receptor was taken from an adult who received the AZD1222 COVID-19 vaccine. Sequencing used peripheral blood, obtained 28 days after the second AZD1222 dose. The genes are TRBV7-2 and TRBJ1-3; D remains unclear. CDR3 sequence: CASSISSVSGNTIYF. The CDR3 DNA sequence: TGTGCCAGCAGCATAAGCTCGGTCTCTGGAAACACCATATATTTT.